The present TCR beta chain was sequenced within a study of T cell responses to AZD1222 COVID-19 vaccine. The study's findings and limits: Clonal diversity may have been underestimated, and the donors were mostly white British, with more females than males. Spike was spanned by vaccine-associated CD4 TCRs, which were dominant at 160-218 and 743-854. Repertoire sampling was restricted to post-peak T cell response timepoints.

About this clone itself: What it recognizes is unknown.

J was trimmed by 1 base and V by 2 bases; bases with no gene match: 1. This CDR3 has 14 amino acids. Germline CDR1 and CDR2: LGHDT and YNNKEL (reference sequence). Profiled with immunoSEQ multiplex PCR; TCRdb holds only in-frame clones, not every one. There are around 100,000 clones in the sample; around 81% occur only once, and under 10% lies in the top ten. Here the sequenced sample was peripheral blood, taken on day 0 of AZD1222 vaccination. The chain employs TRBV3-1 (or the pseudogene TRBV3-2) and TRBJ2-7, with 8 nucleotides matching TRBD1. This sequence originates from an adult in good health. This CDR3 is CASSQQGASYEQYF. DNA for the CDR3: TGTGCCAGCAGCCAACAGGGGGCTTCCTACGAGCAGTACTTC.